One and the same sample provided the 30 T cell receptor beta chains below, sequenced in a study of T-cell reconstitution after alpha-beta-depleted transplantation in children. The library targeted TCRbeta and was prepared with unique molecular identifiers. TCRdb called the PCR reads again in MiXCR, with one record for every CDR3 protein. In the table there are fewer than 750,000 distinct CDR3 sequences, about a quarter of which are singletons. The specimen comprised PBMCs, sampled before TCRalphabeta/CD19-depleted stem cell transplant. The source of these receptors is a boy younger than two with Wiskott-Aldrich syndrome, due to receive a stem cell transplant.

The chain couples TRBV7-2 to TRBJ2-7; D gene uncertain. Germline V lookup: CDR1 SGHTA, CDR2 FQGNSA. The CDR3 has 13 amino acids. Trimming stripped 4 bases from V and 0 bases from J, with 7 bases between. The CDR3 DNA sequence: TGTGCCAGCAGCTCTATAAGCTCCTACGAGCAGTACTTC. Translating it yields CASSSISSYEQYF.

The chain employs TRBV7-6 and TRBJ2-5; D gene ambiguous. The CDR3 runs 13 residues. Germline-derived CDR1 and CDR2 are SGHVS and FNYEAQ. The V and J ends lost 0 bases and 7 bases respectively, with 9 bases between them. The CDR3 here is CASSLAGVGTQYF. The DNA for the CDR3 is TGTGCCAGCAGCTTAGCTGGGGTTGGGACCCAGTACTTC.

The V and J genes are TRBV4-1 and TRBJ2-3; no clear D. This CDR3 spans 16 amino acids. With 4 bases removed from V and 0 bases from J, the gap between germline ends came to 14 bases. CDR1 is MGHRA, CDR2 YSYEKL, per germline. The CDR3, as DNA: TGCGCCAGCAGCCTCAGACCGGCAACTAGCACAGATACGCAGTATTTT. Translation: CASSLRPATSTDTQYF.

This clonotype turned up a few times. The chain joins TRBV5-1 to TRBJ2-6, with D perhaps matching TRBD2 (6 bases). The germline CDR1 and CDR2 sequences are SGHRS and YFSETQ. CDR3 length equals 16 residues. With 1 base removed from V and 2 bases from J, the gap between germline ends came to 10 bases. CDR3 nucleotide sequence: TGCGCCAGCAGCTTGATAGGAGGGACTGGGGCCAACGTCCTGACTTTC. Its protein is CASSLIGGTGANVLTF.

V usage is TRBV7-7 and J usage is TRBJ2-1, with 16 bases fitting TRBD2. Germline CDR1 is SSHAT and CDR2 is FNYEAQ (reference sequence). The trim removed 4 bases at V and 4 bases at J, leaving 7 bases unmatched. The CDR3 is made up of 18 amino acids. The CDR3 DNA sequence: TGTGCCAGCAGCTCACCCGGGACTAGCGGGAGGGCTTACAATGAGCAGTTCTTC. The encoded protein is CASSSPGTSGRAYNEQFF.

This clonotype has just a few counts. The rearrangement joins TRBV29-1 to TRBJ1-2, with D uncertain. Germline V gene lookup returns CDR1 SQVTM and CDR2 ANQGSEA. V was cut by 2 bases and J by 3 bases, with 10 bases left in between. The CDR3 consists of 13 residues. This CDR3 reads CSVESYGHYGYTF. The CDR3 region has the DNA TGCAGCGTTGAATCGTATGGGCACTATGGCTACACCTTC.

This clonotype was seen repeatedly, ten times or more. V and J are TRBV5-1 and TRBJ1-5; D is perhaps TRBD1 (6 bases). Germline assignment: CDR1 SGHRS and CDR2 YFSETQ. The V end lost 5 bases, the J end lost 1 base, and 13 bases lay between the germline ends. CDR3 size: 15 residues. Written as DNA, the CDR3 is TGCGCCAGCAGTTTCACAGGGTCGAGCAATCAGCCCCAGCATTTT. Translated: CASSFTGSSNQPQHF.

The rearrangement links TRBV5-1 to TRBJ2-1; D remains unclear. This CDR3 has 16 amino acids. V gave up 0 bases and J gave up 1 base, with 11 bases separating them. The germline V gene has CDR1 SGHRS and CDR2 YFSETQ. Here the CDR3 reads CASSLALYSSYNEQFF. Here the CDR3 DNA reads TGCGCCAGCAGCTTGGCCTTGTATAGTTCCTACAATGAGCAGTTCTTC.

The rearrangement uses TRBV30 and TRBJ1-2; TRBD1 is a possible D gene (5 bases). Trimming pared 2 bases from V and 8 bases from J, leaving 18 bases between. The CDR3 contains 14 residues. Looked up from germline, CDR1 is GTSNPN and CDR2 is SVGIG (reference sequence). CDR3 amino acids: CAWSPRGRPGGYTF. The CDR3, as DNA: TGTGCCTGGAGTCCCCGGGGCCGGCCGGGAGGCTACACCTTC.

The V and J genes are TRBV11-2 and TRBJ2-3; no definite D call. The germline V gene encodes CDR1 SGHAT and CDR2 FQNNGV. The germline V and J ends were trimmed by 5 bases and 0 bases, with 12 bases remaining between them. CDR3 length: 15 amino acids. The CDR3 nucleotides are TGTGCCAGCAGCGCTCCCGGATCTAGCACAGATACGCAGTATTTT. Translation: CASSAPGSSTDTQYF.

This clonotype has more than one count but fewer than ten. The V call is TRBV29-1, the J call TRBJ2-2; 9 nucleotides agree with TRBD2. Germline values: CDR1 SQVTM, CDR2 ANQGSEA. With V trimmed by 5 bases and J by 1 base, 2 bases remained unmatched. CDR3 length equals 14 residues. CDR3: CSVRAGGNTGELFF. CDR3 bases: TGCAGCGTTCGAGCGGGAGGGAACACCGGGGAGCTGTTTTTT.

This chain joins TRBV5-1 and TRBJ2-7; D perhaps matches TRBD1 (6 bases). The CDR3 length is 16 residues. V lost 2 bases and J lost 0, with 15 bases in between. Per the germline V gene, CDR1 is SGHRS and CDR2 is YFSETQ. CDR3 coding DNA: TGCGCCAGCAGCTTTAATGCAGGGGTCGGCTCCTACGAGCAGTACTTC. Amino acids: CASSFNAGVGSYEQYF.

The V gene is TRBV5-1, the J gene TRBJ2-3; 9 bases align to TRBD1. This CDR3 is built from 14 residues. Germline CDR1 SGHRS, CDR2 YFSETQ. Trimming took 5 bases from V and 5 from J; bases not matched to a gene: 6. In DNA, the CDR3 is TGCGCCAGCAGGGGGACAGGGAGGCAAGATACGCAGTATTTT. Protein sequence: CASRGTGRQDTQYF. The variable domain in full, completed from reference TRBV5-1 and TRBJ2-3, reads KAGVTQTPRYLIKTRGQQVTLSCSPISGHRSVSWYQQTPGQGLQFLFEYFSETQRNKGNFPGRFSGRQFSNSRSEMNVSTLELGDSALYLCASRGTGRQDTQYFGPGTRLTVL.

The chain recombines TRBV28 with TRBJ2-5; D perhaps matches TRBD1 (7 bases). The V and J ends lost 7 bases and 2 bases respectively, with 11 bases between them. The germline V gene has CDR1 MDHEN and CDR2 SYDVKM. CDR3 length: 13 residues. DNA of the CDR3: TGTGCCAGCACCGGGGGACAGCAAGAGACCCAGTACTTC. As protein: CASTGGQQETQYF.

The chain recombines TRBV10-3 with TRBJ2-1, with D possibly called TRBD1 or TRBD2 (5 bases each). The V end was cut by 11 bases, the J end by 4 bases, with 12 bases between. The CDR3 is 12 amino acids. Germline CDR1 is ENHRY and CDR2 is SYGVKD. CDR3 sequence (DNA): TGTGCCTCTCGGGACGGATACAATGAGCAGTTCTTC. This sequence encodes CASRDGYNEQFF.

In regard to this clonotype: Germline and junction disagree at one end, which may indicate a read error. The gene calls are TRBV4-2 and TRBJ1-6; 7 bases agree with TRBD1. CDR3 length: 16 residues. Per the germline V gene, CDR1 is LGHNA and CDR2 is YNFKEQ. The CDR3 DNA reads as TGTGCCAGCAGCCAAGACGTCAGGGGGACGATCTCACCCCTGCACTTT. It codes for CASSQDVRGTISPLHF.

The sample holds a few counts of this clonotype. CDR3 sequence reads: CASSLVGQWYEQYF. The CDR3 DNA is TGTGCCAGCAGCTTAGTAGGACAGTGGTACGAGCAGTACTTC. The gene calls are TRBV7-8 and TRBJ2-7, with TRBD1 as a possible D gene (6 bases). V was trimmed by 1 base and J by 4 bases, leaving 11 bases between them. CDR1 SGHVS and CDR2 FQNEAQ come from the germline V gene. The CDR3 loop spans 14 amino acids.

The chain joins TRBV20-1 to TRBJ2-7; D gene uncertain. CDR1 and CDR2 (germline): DFQATT, SNEGSKA (reference sequence). The CDR3 is 12 residues long. The V and J ends lost 5 bases and 5 bases respectively, with 13 bases between them. DNA of the CDR3: TGCAGTGCTGAGCTCACCGGAGACGAGCAGTACTTC. Translation: CSAELTGDEQYF.

The chain recombines TRBV5-5 with TRBJ1-6, with a tentative D call TRBD1 (6 bases). Germline CDR1 is SGHKS and CDR2 is YYEKEE (reference sequence). Trimming took 0 bases from V and 6 from J, leaving 7 bases between them. CDR3 length: 14 residues. The CDR3 DNA reads TGTGCCAGCAGCTTGGGGACAGTTAATTCACCCCTCCACTTT. This gives the protein CASSLGTVNSPLHF.

V and J are TRBV12-3 or TRBV12-4 and TRBJ2-5; 8 bases fit TRBD2. V shed 5 bases, J shed 4 bases, and the junction held 9 bases outside the gene matches. This CDR3 has 15 amino acids. CDR3 sequence (DNA): TGTGCCAGCAGTAAAAGCGGGAGTCGAGGAGAGACCCAGTACTTC. It encodes CASSKSGSRGETQYF.

The genes are TRBV2 and TRBJ2-2, with 8 bases fitting TRBD1. Germline assignment: CDR1 SNHLY and CDR2 FYNNEI. The CDR3 has 15 residues. V was clipped by 1 base and J by 5 bases; unmatched bases: 3. The DNA of the CDR3 is TGTGCCAGCAGTGAAGACAGGGGGAGGACCGGGGAGCTGTTTTTT. This gives the protein CASSEDRGRTGELFF.

The CDR3 loop reads CASSLPGTGAHYTF. The CDR3 bases are TGCGCCAGCAGCTTGCCCGGGACAGGGGCACACTACACCTTC. This chain connects TRBV5-1 to TRBJ1-2; 10 bases agree with TRBD1. The CDR3 sequence is 14 residues long. V trimming: 1 base; J trimming: 10 bases; junction bases outside the gene matches: 7. Germline loops: CDR1 SGHRS, CDR2 YFSETQ.

There are a few counts of this clonotype. The chain employs TRBV12-5 and TRBJ2-3; TRBD2 aligns across 9 bases. Trimming at V came to 6 bases and at J to 2 bases, leaving 6 bases not matched to a gene. CDR3 size: 15 residues. CDR1 LGHNT and CDR2 FRNRAP come from the germline V gene. CDR3 protein: CASGRGLATTDTQYF. The CDR3 bases are TGTGCTAGTGGACGAGGACTAGCGACCACAGATACGCAGTATTTT.

This clonotype was seen a few times. The V gene is TRBV18, the J gene TRBJ2-2; 9 nucleotides line up with TRBD2. J was trimmed by 3 bases and V by 4 bases; bases with no gene match: 18. Germline-derived CDR1 and CDR2 are KGHSH and LQKENI. The CDR3 has 20 amino acids. The CDR3 DNA reads as TGTGCCAGCTCACTCCTCCGGGCGATCCAGACTAGCGGACACACCGGGGAGCTGTTTTTT. Residues: CASSLLRAIQTSGHTGELFF.

J is TRBJ2-7 and V is TRBV9; D may be TRBD1 (6 bases). Germline V gene lookup returns CDR1 SGDLS and CDR2 YYNGEE. There are 12 residues in the CDR3. V was trimmed by 3 bases and J by 7 bases, leaving 11 bases between them. In nucleotides, the CDR3 is TGTGCCAGCAGCGCAACGACAGGAGAGCAGTACTTC. It translates to CASSATTGEQYF.

The genes are TRBV6-1 and TRBJ2-3; 7 positions agree with TRBD1. This CDR3 is 14 amino acids long. The V segment lost 10 bases and the J segment 0 bases; nucleotides outside the gene matches: 7. Germline CDR1 reads MNHNS; CDR2 reads SASEGT. The CDR3 sequence is CATAEQGSTDTQYF. Written as DNA, the CDR3 is TGTGCCACGGCAGAACAGGGGAGCACAGATACGCAGTATTTT.

This clonotype was picked up a small number of times. This chain uses TRBV28 with TRBJ2-1, with 14 bases fitting TRBD2. The CDR3 totals 16 residues. Germline assignment: CDR1 MDHEN and CDR2 SYDVKM. V lost 5 bases and J lost 6; bases outside the gene matches: 6. The CDR3 DNA reads as TGTGCCAGCAGTCCGACTAGCGGGAGGGCGTCCAATGAGCAGTTCTTC. Amino acids: CASSPTSGRASNEQFF. The variable domain in full, completed from reference TRBV28 and TRBJ2-1, reads DVKVTQSSRYLVKRTGEKVFLECVQDMDHENMFWYRQDPGLGLRLIYFSYDVKMKEKGDIPEGYSVSREKKERFSLILESASTNQTSMYLCASSPTSGRASNEQFFGPGTRLTVL.

The rearrangement joins TRBV10-3 to TRBJ2-2, with D perhaps TRBD1 (5 bases). In germline, CDR1 is ENHRY, CDR2 SYGVKD. Trimming stripped 5 bases from V and 1 base from J, with 11 bases between. This CDR3 has 15 amino acids. CDR3 sequence (DNA): TGTGCCATCAGTTCGGACAAATTGAACACCGGGGAGCTGTTTTTT. Translating it yields CAISSDKLNTGELFF.

CDR3 DNA sequence: TGTGCCACCGGAGACACAGATACGCAGTATTTT. Translating it yields CATGDTDTQYF. The J gene is TRBJ2-3, the V gene TRBV24-1; no reliable D call. The CDR3 is made up of 11 amino acids. Germline CDR1 reads KGHDR; CDR2 reads SFDVKD. The germline V and J ends were trimmed by 9 bases and 2 bases, with 5 bases remaining between them.

The chain carries TRBV29-1 and TRBJ2-1, with TRBD1 matching over 7 bases. The V and J ends lost 5 bases and 0 bases, in that order; junction bases with no gene match: 7. Germline V gene data show CDR1 as SQVTM and CDR2 as ANQGSEA. The CDR3 totals 15 residues. DNA of the CDR3: TGCAGCGTTCTAAGGGGGACAGCCTCCTACAATGAGCAGTTCTTC. Amino acids: CSVLRGTASYNEQFF.